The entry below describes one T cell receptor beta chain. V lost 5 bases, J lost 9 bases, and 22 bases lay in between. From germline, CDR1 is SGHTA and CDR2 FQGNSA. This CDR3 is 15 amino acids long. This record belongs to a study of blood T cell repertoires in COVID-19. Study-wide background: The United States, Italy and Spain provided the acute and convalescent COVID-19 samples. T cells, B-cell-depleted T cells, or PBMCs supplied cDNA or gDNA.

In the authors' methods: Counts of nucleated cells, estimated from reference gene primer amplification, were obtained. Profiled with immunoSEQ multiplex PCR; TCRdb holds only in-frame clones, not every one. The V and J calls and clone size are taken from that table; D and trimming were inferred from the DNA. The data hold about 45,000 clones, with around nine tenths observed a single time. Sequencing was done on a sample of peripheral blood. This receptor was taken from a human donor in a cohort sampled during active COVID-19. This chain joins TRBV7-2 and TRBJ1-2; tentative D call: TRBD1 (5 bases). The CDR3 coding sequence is TGTGCCAGCAGCGCCACAGGAGTTAACGTGATGCGCTACACCTTC. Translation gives CASSATGVNVMRYTF. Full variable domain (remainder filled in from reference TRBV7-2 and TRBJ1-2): GAGVSQSPSNKVTEKGKDVELRCDPISGHTALYWYRQSLGQGLEFLIYFQGNSAPDKSGLPSDRFSAERTGGSVSTLTIQRTQQEDSAVYLCASSATGVNVMRYTFGSGTRLTVV.